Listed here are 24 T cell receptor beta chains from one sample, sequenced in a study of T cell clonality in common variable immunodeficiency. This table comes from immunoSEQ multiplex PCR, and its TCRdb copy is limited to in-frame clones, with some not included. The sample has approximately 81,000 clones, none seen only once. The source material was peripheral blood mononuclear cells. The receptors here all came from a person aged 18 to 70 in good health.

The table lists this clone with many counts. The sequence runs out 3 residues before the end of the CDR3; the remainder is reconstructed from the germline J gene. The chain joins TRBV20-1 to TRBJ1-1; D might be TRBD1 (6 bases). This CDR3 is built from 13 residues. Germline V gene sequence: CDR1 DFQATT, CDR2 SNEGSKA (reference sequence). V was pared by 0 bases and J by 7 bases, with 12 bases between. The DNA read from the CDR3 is TGCAGTGCTAGAGATTTGAGGGGGGGTGAA. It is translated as CSARDLRGGE. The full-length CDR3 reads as CSARDLRGGEAFF.

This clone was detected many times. CDR3 DNA (partial): TGTGCCACGACCGACAGGGCCTCAACTGGTCCA. Translating it yields CATTDRASTGP. The full CDR3 protein reads CATTDRASTGPAFF. J is TRBJ1-1 and V is TRBV15, with TRBD1 matching 7 bases. The CDR3 is cut off 3 residues early in the read; its end comes from the germline J gene. The CDR3 has 14 residues. Germline CDR1 reads LNHNV; CDR2 reads YYDKDF (reference sequence).

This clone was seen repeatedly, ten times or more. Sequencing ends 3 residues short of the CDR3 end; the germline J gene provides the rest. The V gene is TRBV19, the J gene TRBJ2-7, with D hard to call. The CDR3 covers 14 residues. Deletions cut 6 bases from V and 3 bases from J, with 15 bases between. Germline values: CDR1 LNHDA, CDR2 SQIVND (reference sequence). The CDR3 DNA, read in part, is TGTGCCAGTAGCCCCCATCTAGTCGGCTACGAG. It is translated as CASSPHLVGYE. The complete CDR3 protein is CASSPHLVGYEQYF.

The CDR3 region is CASSNSGRGTGELFF. Incomplete CDR3 DNA: TGTGCCAGTAGTAATAGCGGGAGGGGCACCGGGGAG. The chain employs TRBV19 and TRBJ2-2; TRBD2 matches at 11 bases. Read data end 3 residues before the CDR3 end; the end is taken from the germline J gene. This CDR3 region has 15 residues. Trimming took 4 bases from V and 4 from J; bases not matched to a gene: 2. CDR1 is LNHDA, CDR2 SQIVND, per germline (reference sequence).

Partial CDR3 DNA: TGTGCCAGCAGTTACTCAGGGTCTGGGGCCAACGTA. As protein: CASSYSGSGANV. The entire CDR3 protein reads CASSYSGSGANVLFF. V is TRBV6-2 or TRBV6-3 and J is TRBJ1-4; D may be TRBD1 (5 bases). The sequence runs out 3 residues before the end of the CDR3; the remainder is reconstructed from the germline J gene. The germline gives CDR1 MNHEY, CDR2 SVGEGT. This CDR3 comprises 15 residues.

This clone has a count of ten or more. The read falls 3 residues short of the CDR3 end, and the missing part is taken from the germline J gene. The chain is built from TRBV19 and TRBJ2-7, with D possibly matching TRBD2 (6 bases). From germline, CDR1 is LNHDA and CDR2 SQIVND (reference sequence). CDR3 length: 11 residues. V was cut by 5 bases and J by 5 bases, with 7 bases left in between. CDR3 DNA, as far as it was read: TGTGCCAGTAGTGGAGGGCACGAG. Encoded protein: CASSGGHE. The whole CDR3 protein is CASSGGHEQYF.

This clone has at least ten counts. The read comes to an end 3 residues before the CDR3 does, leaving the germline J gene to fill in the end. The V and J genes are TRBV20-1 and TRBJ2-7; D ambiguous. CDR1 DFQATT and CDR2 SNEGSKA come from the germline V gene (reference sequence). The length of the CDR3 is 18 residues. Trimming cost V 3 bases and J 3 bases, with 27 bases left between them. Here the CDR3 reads CSASEVGRSRRSSYEQYF. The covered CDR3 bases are TGCAGTGCTAGTGAAGTGGGTAGATCTAGAAGGTCGAGCTACGAG.

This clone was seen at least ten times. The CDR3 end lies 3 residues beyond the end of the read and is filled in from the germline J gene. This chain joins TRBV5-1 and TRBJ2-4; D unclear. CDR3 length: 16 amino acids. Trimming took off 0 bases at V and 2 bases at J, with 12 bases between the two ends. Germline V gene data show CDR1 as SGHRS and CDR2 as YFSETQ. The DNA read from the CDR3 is TGCGCCAGCAGCTTGGGGGCCCCGACGACCAAAAACATT. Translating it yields CASSLGAPTTKNI. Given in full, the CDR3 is CASSLGAPTTKNIQYF.

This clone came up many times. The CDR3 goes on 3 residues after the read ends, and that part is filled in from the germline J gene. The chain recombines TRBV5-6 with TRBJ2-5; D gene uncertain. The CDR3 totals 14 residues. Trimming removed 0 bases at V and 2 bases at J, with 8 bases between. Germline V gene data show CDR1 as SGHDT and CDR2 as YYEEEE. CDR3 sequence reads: CASSLELAQETQYF. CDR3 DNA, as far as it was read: TGTGCCAGCAGCTTGGAATTAGCTCAAGAGACC.

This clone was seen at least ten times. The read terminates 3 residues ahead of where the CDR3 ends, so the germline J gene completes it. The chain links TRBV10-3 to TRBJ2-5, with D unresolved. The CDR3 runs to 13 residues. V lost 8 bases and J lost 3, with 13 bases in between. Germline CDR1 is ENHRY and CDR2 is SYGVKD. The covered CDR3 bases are TGTGCCATCTCGCAAAGGGTTGAAGAGACC. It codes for CAISQRVEET. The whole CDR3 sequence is CAISQRVEETQYF.

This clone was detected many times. The CDR3: CASSLAGGRYEQYF. The part of the CDR3 DNA that was read is TGTGCCAGCAGCTTGGCCGGGGGGCGCTACGAG. V and J are TRBV5-4 and TRBJ2-7; D is possibly TRBD2 (7 bases). Read coverage stops 3 residues before the CDR3 terminus; the germline J gene supplies the remainder. Trimming stripped 0 bases from V and 3 bases from J, with 10 bases between. Germline CDR1 and CDR2: SGHNT and YYREEE (reference sequence). The CDR3 has 14 amino acids.

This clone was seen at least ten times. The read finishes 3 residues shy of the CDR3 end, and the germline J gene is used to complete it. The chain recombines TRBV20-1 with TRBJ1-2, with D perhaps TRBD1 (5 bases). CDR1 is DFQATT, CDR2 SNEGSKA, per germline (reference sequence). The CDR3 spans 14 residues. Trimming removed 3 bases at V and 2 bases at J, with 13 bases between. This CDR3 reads CSASLGVRNYGYTF. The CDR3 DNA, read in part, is TGCAGTGCTAGTTTAGGGGTTAGGAACTATGGC.

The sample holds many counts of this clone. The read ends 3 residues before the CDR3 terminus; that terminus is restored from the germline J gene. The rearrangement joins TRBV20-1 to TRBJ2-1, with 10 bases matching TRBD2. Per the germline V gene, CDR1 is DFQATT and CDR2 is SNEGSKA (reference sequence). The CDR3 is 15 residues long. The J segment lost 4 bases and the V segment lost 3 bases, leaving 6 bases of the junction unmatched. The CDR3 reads CSARRTSGTYNEQFF. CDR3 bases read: TGCAGTGCTAGGAGGACTAGCGGTACGTACAATGAG.

The CDR3 protein is CASSEIHPGTGGYEQYF. CDR3 bases read: TGTGCCAGCAGTGAAATACACCCCGGGACAGGGGGCTACGAG. The chain recombines TRBV6-1 with TRBJ2-7; the match to TRBD1 covers 11 bases. The read comes to an end 3 residues before the CDR3 does, leaving the germline J gene to fill in the end. Germline CDR1 is MNHNS and CDR2 is SASEGT. CDR3 length equals 17 residues. V shed 2 bases and J 3 bases; nucleotides not matched to a gene: 9.

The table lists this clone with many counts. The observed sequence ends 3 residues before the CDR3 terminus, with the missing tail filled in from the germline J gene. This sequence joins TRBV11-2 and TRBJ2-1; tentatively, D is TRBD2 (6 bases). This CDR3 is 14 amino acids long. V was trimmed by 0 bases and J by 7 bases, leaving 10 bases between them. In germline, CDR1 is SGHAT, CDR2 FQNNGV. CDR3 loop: CASSLERGWNEQFF. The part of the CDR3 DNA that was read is TGTGCCAGCAGCTTAGAGCGGGGCTGGAATGAG.

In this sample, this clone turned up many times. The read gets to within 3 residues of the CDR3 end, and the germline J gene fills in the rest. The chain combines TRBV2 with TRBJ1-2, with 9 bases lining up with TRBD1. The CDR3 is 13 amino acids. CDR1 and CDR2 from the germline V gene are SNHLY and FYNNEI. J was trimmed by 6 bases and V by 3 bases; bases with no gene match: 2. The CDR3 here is CASSDDRGDGYTF. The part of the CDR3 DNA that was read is TGTGCCAGCAGTGATGACAGGGGGGATGGC.

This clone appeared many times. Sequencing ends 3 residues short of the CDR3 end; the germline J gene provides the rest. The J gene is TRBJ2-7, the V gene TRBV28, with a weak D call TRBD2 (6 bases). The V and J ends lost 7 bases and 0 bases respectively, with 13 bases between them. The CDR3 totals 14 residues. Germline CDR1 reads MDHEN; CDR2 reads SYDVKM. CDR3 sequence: CASTPPGGSYEQYF. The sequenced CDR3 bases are TGTGCCAGCACTCCCCCCGGGGGCTCCTACGAG.

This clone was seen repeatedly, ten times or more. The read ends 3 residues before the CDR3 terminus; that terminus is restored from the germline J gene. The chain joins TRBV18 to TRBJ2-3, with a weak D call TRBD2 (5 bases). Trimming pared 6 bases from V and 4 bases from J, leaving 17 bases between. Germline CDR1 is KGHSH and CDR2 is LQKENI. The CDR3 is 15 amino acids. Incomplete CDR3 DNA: TGTGCCAGCTCGGTTTCTGGCCTAGCAGCAGATACG. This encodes CASSVSGLAADT. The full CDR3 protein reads CASSVSGLAADTQYF.

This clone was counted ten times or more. The covered CDR3 bases are TGCGCCAGCAGCTTGGCTAGCGGGAGTTTCACAGATACG. Translating it yields CASSLASGSFTDT. The full CDR3 protein is CASSLASGSFTDTQYF. The genes are TRBV5-1 and TRBJ2-3; 10 bases match TRBD2. The read is 3 residues too short to cover the CDR3 end, so that end is filled in from the germline J gene. The CDR3 contains 16 residues. Per the germline V gene, CDR1 is SGHRS and CDR2 is YFSETQ. With 0 bases clipped from V and 2 bases from J, the junction kept 3 bases outside the gene matches.

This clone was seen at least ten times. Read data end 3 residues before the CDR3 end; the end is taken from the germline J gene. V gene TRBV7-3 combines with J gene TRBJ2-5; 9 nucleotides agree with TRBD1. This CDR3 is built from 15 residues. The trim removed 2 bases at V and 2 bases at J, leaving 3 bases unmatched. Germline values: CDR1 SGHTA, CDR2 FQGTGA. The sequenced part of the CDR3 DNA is TGTGCCAGCAGCTTAGGGACAGGGTGGCAAGAGACC. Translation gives CASSLGTGWQET. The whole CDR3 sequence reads CASSLGTGWQETQYF.

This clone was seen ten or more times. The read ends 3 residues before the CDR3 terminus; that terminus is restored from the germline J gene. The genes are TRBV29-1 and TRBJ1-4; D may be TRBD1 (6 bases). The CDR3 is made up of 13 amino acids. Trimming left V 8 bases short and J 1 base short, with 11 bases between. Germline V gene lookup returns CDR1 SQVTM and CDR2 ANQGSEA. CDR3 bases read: TGCAGCTTTCAACAGGGAACTAATGAAAAA. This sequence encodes CSFQQGTNEK. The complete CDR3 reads CSFQQGTNEKLFF.

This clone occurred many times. The CDR3 sequence: CASSVAGGLAMGTDTQYF. The DNA read from the CDR3 is TGTGCCAGCAGCGTAGCGGGAGGGCTAGCGATGGGTACAGATACG. The V and J genes are TRBV9 and TRBJ2-3, with TRBD2 matching 8 bases. The CDR3 end falls 3 residues outside the read, so it is completed with the germline J gene. CDR3 length: 18 residues. CDR1 and CDR2 (germline): SGDLS, YYNGEE. V shed 0 bases, J shed 3 bases, and the junction held 12 bases outside the gene matches. The whole variable domain, filled in from reference TRBV9 and TRBJ2-3, reads DSGVTQTPKHLITATGQRVTLRCSPRSGDLSVYWYQQSLDQGLQFLIQYYNGEERAKGNILERFSAQQFPDLHSELNLSSLELGDSALYFCASSVAGGLAMGTDTQYFGPGTRLTVL.

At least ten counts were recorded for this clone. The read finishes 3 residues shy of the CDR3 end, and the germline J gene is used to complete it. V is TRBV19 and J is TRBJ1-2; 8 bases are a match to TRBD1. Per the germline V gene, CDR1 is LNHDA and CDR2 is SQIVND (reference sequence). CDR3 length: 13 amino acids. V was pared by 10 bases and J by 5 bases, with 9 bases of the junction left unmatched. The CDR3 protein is CATSPGGAYGYTF. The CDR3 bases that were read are TGTGCCACTAGCCCAGGGGGCGCGTATGGC.

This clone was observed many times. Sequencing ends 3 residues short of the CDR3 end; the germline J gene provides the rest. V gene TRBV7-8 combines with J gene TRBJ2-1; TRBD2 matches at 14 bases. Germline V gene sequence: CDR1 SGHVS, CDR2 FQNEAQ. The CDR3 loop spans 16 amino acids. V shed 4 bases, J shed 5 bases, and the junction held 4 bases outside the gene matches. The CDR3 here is CASSSKTSGGDNEQFF. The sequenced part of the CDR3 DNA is TGTGCCAGCAGCTCCAAGACTAGCGGGGGGGACAATGAG.